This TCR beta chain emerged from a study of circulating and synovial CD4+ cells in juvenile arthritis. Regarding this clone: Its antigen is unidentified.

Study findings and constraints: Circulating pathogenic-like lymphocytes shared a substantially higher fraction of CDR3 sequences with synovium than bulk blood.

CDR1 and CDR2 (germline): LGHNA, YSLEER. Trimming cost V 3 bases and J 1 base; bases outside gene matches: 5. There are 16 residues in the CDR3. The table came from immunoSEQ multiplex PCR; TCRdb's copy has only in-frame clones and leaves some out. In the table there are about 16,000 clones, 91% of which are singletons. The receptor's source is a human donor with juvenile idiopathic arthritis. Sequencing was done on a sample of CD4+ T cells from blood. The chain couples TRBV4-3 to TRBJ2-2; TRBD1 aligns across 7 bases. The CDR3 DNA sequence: TGCGCCAGCAGCCAGGACAGGACGGGGAACACCGGGGAGCTGTTTTTT. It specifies CASSQDRTGNTGELFF.